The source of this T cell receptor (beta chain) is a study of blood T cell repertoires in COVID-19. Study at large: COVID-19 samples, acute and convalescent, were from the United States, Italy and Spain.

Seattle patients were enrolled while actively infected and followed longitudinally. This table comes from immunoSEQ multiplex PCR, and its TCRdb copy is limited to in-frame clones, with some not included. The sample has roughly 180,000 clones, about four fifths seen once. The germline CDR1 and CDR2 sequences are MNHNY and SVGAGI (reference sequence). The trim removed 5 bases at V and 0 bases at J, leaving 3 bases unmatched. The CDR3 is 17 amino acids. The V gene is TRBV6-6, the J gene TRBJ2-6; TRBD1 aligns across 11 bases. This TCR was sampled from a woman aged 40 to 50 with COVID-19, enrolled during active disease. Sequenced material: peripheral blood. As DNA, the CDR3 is TGTGCCAGCAGTCGGACAGGGGGCCTCTCTGGGGCCAACGTCCTGACTTTC. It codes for CASSRTGGLSGANVLTF.